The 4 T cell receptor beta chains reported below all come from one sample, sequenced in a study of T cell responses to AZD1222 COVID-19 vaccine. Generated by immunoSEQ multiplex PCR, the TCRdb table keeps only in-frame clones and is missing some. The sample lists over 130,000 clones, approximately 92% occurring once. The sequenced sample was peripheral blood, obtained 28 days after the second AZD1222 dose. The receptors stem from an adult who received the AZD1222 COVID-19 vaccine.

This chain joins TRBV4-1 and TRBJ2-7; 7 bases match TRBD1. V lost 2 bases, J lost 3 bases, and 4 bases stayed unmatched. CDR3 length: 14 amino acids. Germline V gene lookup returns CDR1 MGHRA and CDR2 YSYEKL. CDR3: CASSQRAGGYEQYF. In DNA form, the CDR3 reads TGCGCCAGCAGCCAAAGGGCAGGGGGCTACGAGCAGTACTTC.

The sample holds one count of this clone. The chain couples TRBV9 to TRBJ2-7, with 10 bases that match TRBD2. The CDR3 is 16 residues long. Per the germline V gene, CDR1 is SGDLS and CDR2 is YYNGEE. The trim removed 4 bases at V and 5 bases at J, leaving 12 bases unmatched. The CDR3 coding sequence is TGTGCCAGCAGCCCCCTCAGTAGCGGGAGGTCCCACGAGCAGTACTTC. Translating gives CASSPLSSGRSHEQYF.

The CDR3 sequence: CATGTGEVYGYTF. CDR3 nucleotide sequence: TGTGCCACCGGGACAGGCGAGGTATATGGCTACACCTTC. The J gene is TRBJ1-2, the V gene TRBV24-1; 8 nucleotides align to TRBD1. This CDR3 region has 13 residues. The germline V gene encodes CDR1 KGHDR and CDR2 SFDVKD. J lost 5 bases, V lost 9 bases, and 7 bases had no gene match.

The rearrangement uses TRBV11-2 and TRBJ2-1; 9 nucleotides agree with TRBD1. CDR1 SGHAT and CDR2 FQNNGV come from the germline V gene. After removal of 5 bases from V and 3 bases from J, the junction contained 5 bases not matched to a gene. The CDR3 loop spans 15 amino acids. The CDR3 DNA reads TGTGCCAGCAGCGCCGGGACAGGGTTCTACAATGAGCAGTTCTTC. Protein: CASSAGTGFYNEQFF.